This T cell receptor (beta chain) emerged from a study of blood T cell repertoires in COVID-19. This clone was seen only once. Per the original methods: Estimation of nucleated cell counts was performed using reference gene primer amplification. The repertoire was sequenced with immunoSEQ multiplex PCR; TCRdb's copy has only in-frame clones and lacks some. The V and J calls and clone size are taken from that table; D and trimming were inferred from the DNA. Of 37,000 or so clones detected, just under 85% appear once; the ten largest clones hold approximately 15%. With V trimmed by 5 bases and J by 1 base, 11 bases remained unmatched. CDR3 length: 16 amino acids. CDR1 is SGHTA, CDR2 FQGNSA, per germline.

The clonotype comes from a human donor in a cohort sampled during active COVID-19. The V call is TRBV7-2, the J call TRBJ2-7; 7 bases line up with TRBD1. Material: peripheral blood. Written as DNA, the CDR3 is TGTGCCAGCAGCCCCAGTGGGACAGCCTTTTCCTACGAGCAGTACTTC. This sequence encodes CASSPSGTAFSYEQYF.